A selection of T cell receptor beta chains follows, all from one sample in a study of tumor-infiltrating lymphocytes in localized non-small cell lung cancer. Here immunoSEQ multiplex PCR was the method, and the copy in TCRdb shows in-frame clones only, minus some. This sample has 9,000 to 10,000 clones; 78% occur once, and the top ten carry 8.5% to 10%. Specimen: lung tumor tissue. The receptors were sampled from a human donor with non-small cell lung cancer. CDR3s include the opening cysteine and the closing phenylalanine or tryptophan. Each record gives: clone size, V gene, J gene, D gene, CDR3 DNA, CDR3 protein. D genes are given only for firm matches. Expanded clones get a size class; other rows say once, few or many, or leave the size out.

>.|TRBV6-1|TRBJ1-5|.
TGTGCCACCAGCCGGGGACGGTATAGCAATCAGCCCCAGCATTTT
CATSRGRYSNQPQHF
>.|TRBV7-2|TRBJ1-6|.
TGTGCCAGCAGCTGGAATGAGGCGGCTCTGCCTAATTCACCCCTCCACTTT
CASSWNEAALPNSPLHF
>.|TRBV9|TRBJ1-1|TRBD1
TGTGCCAGCAGCACTCAGGGGGACGCTGAAGCTTTCTTT
CASSTQGDAEAFF
>medium-sized|TRBV6-6|TRBJ2-1|TRBD1
TGTGCCAGCAGTTACTCCACGCAGGGGGCGTCTAGTGAGCAGTTCTTC
CASSYSTQGASSEQFF
>few|TRBV5-8|TRBJ2-7|.
TGTGCCAGCAGCTTGAGTGGGATCCCCTACGAGCAGTACTTC
CASSLSGIPYEQYF
>.|TRBV27|TRBJ1-1|TRBD1
TGTGCCAGCAGACGGGACAGAACCACTGAAGCTTTCTTT
CASRRDRTTEAFF
>.|TRBV2|TRBJ1-5|.
TGTGCCAGCCGAGGAGCCACGTCGGGTCAGCCCCAGCATTTT
CASRGATSGQPQHF
>.|TRBV5-4|TRBJ2-3|TRBD1
TGTGCCAGCAGCTCCCCACAGGGGATCCGCACTGATACGCAGTATTTT
CASSSPQGIRTDTQYF
>.|TRBV18|TRBJ2-5|.
TGTGCCAGCTCACTACACCAAGAGACCCAGTACTTC
CASSLHQETQYF
>.|TRBV30|TRBJ2-5|.
TGTGCCTTCGGCCCGAGGCACGAGACCCAGTACTTC
CAFGPRHETQYF
>.|TRBV9|TRBJ2-5|.
TGTGCCAGCAGTCGGACAGGTCATCTAGCGCTCGCGGGGGAGACCCAGTACTTC
CASSRTGHLALAGETQYF
>.|TRBV19|TRBJ1-2|.
TGTGCCAGTAGTGCGGCCGGGTCAAGCTATGGCTACACCTTC
CASSAAGSSYGYTF
>.|TRBV7-2|TRBJ1-3|TRBD1
TGTGCCAGCAGCCCCCGAGCGACAGGGGCAGGAAACACCATATATTTT
CASSPRATGAGNTIYF
>.|TRBV15|TRBJ2-3|.
TGTGCCACCAGCAGAGATCCTTCGGGGCCAGATACGCAGTATTTT
CATSRDPSGPDTQYF
>.|TRBV4-2|TRBJ2-7|.
TGTGCCAGCAGCCAAGGCAATGTCCCAACCTCCTACGAGCAGTACTTC
CASSQGNVPTSYEQYF
>.|TRBV6-5|TRBJ1-2|TRBD1
TGTGCCAGCACCAGGGACAGGGGGAACTATGGCTACACCTTC
CASTRDRGNYGYTF
>.|TRBV5-1|TRBJ2-3|TRBD2
TGCGCCAGCAGCTTGGATTTCGGCGGGGGGGTTGTAGATACGCAGTATTTT
CASSLDFGGGVVDTQYF
>.|TRBV28|TRBJ1-1|TRBD1
TGTGCCAGCACTAAACCACCGGGACAGGGTACTGAAGCTTTCTTT
CASTKPPGQGTEAFF
>.|TRBV19|TRBJ1-3|.
TGTGCCAGTAAAGAAGCTCGCAACACCATATATTTT
CASKEARNTIYF
>few|TRBV6-6|TRBJ2-2|.
TGTGCCAGCAGTTCCCCGGACCGCCTCCGGGAGCTGTTTTTT
CASSSPDRLRELFF
>.|TRBV2|TRBJ2-7|.
TGTGCCAGCAGTGATAGACAGAGGTGGGAGTACTTC
CASSDRQRWEYF
>.|TRBV18|TRBJ2-7|.
TGTGCCAGCTCACTCCTGGGGCAGACCTACGAGCAGTACTTC
CASSLLGQTYEQYF
>.|TRBV4-1|TRBJ1-1|TRBD1
TGCGCCAGCAGCCAAGGGGACAGGGGCGGCACTGAAGCTTTCTTT
CASSQGDRGGTEAFF
>.|TRBV5-1|TRBJ2-7|TRBD2
TGCGCCAGCAGCTTGGGTAATACGGGACTAGCGGGATGGGTTTACTTC
CASSLGNTGLAGWVYF
>.|TRBV27|TRBJ1-2|.
TGTGCCAGCCGAGGGCAGAGTCTGGTGAATGGCTACACCTTC
CASRGQSLVNGYTF
>.|TRBV4-2|TRBJ2-1|.
TGTGCCAGCAGCCGGGGGAATGAGCAGTTCTTC
CASSRGNEQFF
>.|TRBV30|TRBJ1-6|.
TGTGCCTGGAGTGTTCCGGCAGGGCGAGTCGCTCTCCACTTT
CAWSVPAGRVALHF
>.|TRBV5-6|TRBJ2-4|TRBD1
TGTGCCAGCAGCCCCTCGCCAGGGGGCCAAGCCAAAAACATTCAGTACTTC
CASSPSPGGQAKNIQYF
>few|TRBV27|TRBJ1-5|.
TGTGCCAGCAGTAACCGCCCTCCAGGGGCTAGCAATCAGCCCCAGCATTTT
CASSNRPPGASNQPQHF
>.|TRBV5-1|TRBJ1-1|TRBD1
TGCGCCAGCAGCCCAGGGGACAGGGAGGTGAACACTGAAGCTTTCTTT
CASSPGDREVNTEAFF
>.|TRBV6-5|TRBJ1-1|.
TGTGCCAGCAGTAGATCTGGGGCGTCCGGCACTGAAGCTTTCTTT
CASSRSGASGTEAFF
>.|TRBV6-5|TRBJ2-7|.
TGTGCCAGCAGTTCGGCCCCCTCCTACGAGCAGTACTTC
CASSSAPSYEQYF
>.|TRBV7-8|TRBJ2-7|.
TGTGCCAGCAGCTTACAGGGGGGCTACGAGCAGTACTTC
CASSLQGGYEQYF
>once|TRBV27|TRBJ2-6|TRBD2
TGTGCCAGCCTCCGGACTAGCGGGAGCCCTGGGGCCAACGTCCTGACTTTC
CASLRTSGSPGANVLTF
>.|TRBV14|TRBJ1-5|.
TGTGCCAGCAGCCAAGAGAGAGACAGCTATAGCAATCAGCCCCAGCATTTT
CASSQERDSYSNQPQHF
>.|TRBV28|TRBJ2-1|TRBD2
TGTGCCAGCACCGTTCTAGCGGGGACGGGAGTAAATGAGCAGTTCTTC
CASTVLAGTGVNEQFF
>.|TRBV5-4|TRBJ2-3|.
TGTGCCAGCAGCTTGGTCTCCGGGGGCCAGGGCACAGATACGCAGTATTTT
CASSLVSGGQGTDTQYF
>.|TRBV7-2|TRBJ2-2|TRBD2
TGTGCCAGCAGCTTAGCGCTTTCAGGGACTAGCGGGAGGGTAGTAGACACCGGGGAGCTGTTTTTT
CASSLALSGTSGRVVDTGELFF
>.|TRBV7-2|TRBJ1-2|.
TGTGCCAGCAGCTTAGGTGGCGGCAACTATGGCTACACCTTC
CASSLGGGNYGYTF
>.|TRBV6-5|TRBJ1-2|TRBD1
TGTGCCAGCAGTTACGCAGGGGGAGGTAGGGATGGCTACACCTTC
CASSYAGGGRDGYTF
>.|TRBV7-8|TRBJ2-7|.
TGTGCCAGCAGCACATTGAATCCTGCGAACGAGCAGTACTTC
CASSTLNPANEQYF
>.|TRBV14|TRBJ2-4|TRBD2
TGTGCCAGCAGCCAAGCCGGCCTTAGCGGGAGTCACCTAGCCAAAAACATTCAGTACTTC
CASSQAGLSGSHLAKNIQYF
>.|TRBV7-2|TRBJ2-3|.
TGTGCCAGCAGCTTGTTGCCTACGCAGTATTTT
CASSLLPTQYF
>medium-sized|TRBV29-1|TRBJ1-3|.
TGCAGCGTTGGAGGCAGGGGTAACACCATATATTTT
CSVGGRGNTIYF
>.|TRBV19|TRBJ1-4|.
TGTGCCAGTAGCCGGCGGCCCGCAACTAATGAAAAACTGTTTTTT
CASSRRPATNEKLFF
>.|TRBV5-6|TRBJ1-6|.
TGTGCCAGCAGCTTGTCGGCTAATTCACCCCTCCACTTT
CASSLSANSPLHF
>.|TRBV5-1|TRBJ2-1|TRBD1
TGCGCCAGCAGCTTGAGACAGGGGGCCTACAATGAGCAGTTCTTC
CASSLRQGAYNEQFF
>.|TRBV10-3|TRBJ2-3|.
TGTGCCATCAGTGACCTAACCCATAAAACAGATACGCAGTATTTT
CAISDLTHKTDTQYF
>few|TRBV5-1|TRBJ2-5|.
TGCGCCAGCAGCTTGGGGTCGGGGACCCAAGAGACCCAGTACTTC
CASSLGSGTQETQYF
>.|TRBV5-4|TRBJ2-7|TRBD1
TGTGCCAGCAGCTTGGGGGGGGACAGGGCGGTAAATAAGGCCTACGAGCAGTACTTC
CASSLGGDRAVNKAYEQYF
>.|TRBV15|TRBJ1-2|TRBD1
TGTGCCACCAGCAGAGGTACGACAGGGGGCTATGGCTACACCTTC
CATSRGTTGGYGYTF
>.|TRBV5-1|TRBJ2-3|TRBD1
TGCGCCAGCAGCTTCCTAGCCGGACAGGGGGGACTCACAGATACGCAGTATTTT
CASSFLAGQGGLTDTQYF
>.|TRBV21-1|TRBJ2-3|.
TGTGCCAGCAGTCACAGGGTGACCTCCACAGATACGCAGTATTTT
CASSHRVTSTDTQYF
>.|TRBV10-3|TRBJ2-2|.
TGTGCCATCAGTTATAAACTGGGGGCCCACACCGGGGAGCTGTTTTTT
CAISYKLGAHTGELFF